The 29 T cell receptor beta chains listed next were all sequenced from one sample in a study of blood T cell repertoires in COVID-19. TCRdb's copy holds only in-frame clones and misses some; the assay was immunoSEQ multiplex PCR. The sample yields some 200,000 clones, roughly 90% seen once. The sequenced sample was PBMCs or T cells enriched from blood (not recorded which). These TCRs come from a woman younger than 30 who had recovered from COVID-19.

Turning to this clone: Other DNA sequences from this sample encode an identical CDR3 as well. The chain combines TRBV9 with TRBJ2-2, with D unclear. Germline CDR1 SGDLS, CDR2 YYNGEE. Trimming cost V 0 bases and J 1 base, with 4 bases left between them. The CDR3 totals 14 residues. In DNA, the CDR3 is TGTGCCAGCAGCGTAGGTCAGAACACCGGGGAGCTGTTTTTT. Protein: CASSVGQNTGELFF. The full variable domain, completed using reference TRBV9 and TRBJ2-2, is DSGVTQTPKHLITATGQRVTLRCSPRSGDLSVYWYQQSLDQGLQFLIQYYNGEERAKGNILERFSAQQFPDLHSELNLSSLELGDSALYFCASSVGQNTGELFFGEGSRLTVL.

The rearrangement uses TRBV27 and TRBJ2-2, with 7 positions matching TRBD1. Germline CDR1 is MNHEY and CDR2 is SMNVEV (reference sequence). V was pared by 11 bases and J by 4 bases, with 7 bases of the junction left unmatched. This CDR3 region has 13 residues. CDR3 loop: CACSTGTTGELFF. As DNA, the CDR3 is TGTGCCTGCTCGACAGGGACCACCGGGGAGCTGTTTTTT.

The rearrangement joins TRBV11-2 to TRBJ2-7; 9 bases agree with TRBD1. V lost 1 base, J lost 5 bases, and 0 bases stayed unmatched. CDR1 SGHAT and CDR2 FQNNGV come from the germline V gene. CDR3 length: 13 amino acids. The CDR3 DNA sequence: TGTGCCAGCAGCTTAGGGACAGGGGACGAGCAGTACTTC. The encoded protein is CASSLGTGDEQYF.

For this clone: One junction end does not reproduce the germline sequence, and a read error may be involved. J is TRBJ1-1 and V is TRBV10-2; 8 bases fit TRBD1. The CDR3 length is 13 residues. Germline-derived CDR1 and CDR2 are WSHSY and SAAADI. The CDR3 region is CATSGQGATEAFF. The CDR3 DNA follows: TGCGCCACCAGTGGACAGGGTGCAACTGAAGCTTTCTTT.

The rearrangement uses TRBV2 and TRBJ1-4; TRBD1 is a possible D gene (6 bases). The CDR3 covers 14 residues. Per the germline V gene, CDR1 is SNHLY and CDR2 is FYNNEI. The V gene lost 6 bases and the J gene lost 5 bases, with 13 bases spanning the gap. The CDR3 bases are TGTGCCAGCAGGGACTCGGGACACAATGAAAAACTGTTTTTT. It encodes CASRDSGHNEKLFF.

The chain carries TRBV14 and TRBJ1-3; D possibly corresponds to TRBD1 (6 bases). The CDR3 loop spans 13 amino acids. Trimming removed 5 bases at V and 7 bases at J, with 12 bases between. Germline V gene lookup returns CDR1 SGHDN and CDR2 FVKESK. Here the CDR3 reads CASSTGMGNTIYF. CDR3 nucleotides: TGTGCCAGCAGCACAGGGATGGGGAACACCATATATTTT.

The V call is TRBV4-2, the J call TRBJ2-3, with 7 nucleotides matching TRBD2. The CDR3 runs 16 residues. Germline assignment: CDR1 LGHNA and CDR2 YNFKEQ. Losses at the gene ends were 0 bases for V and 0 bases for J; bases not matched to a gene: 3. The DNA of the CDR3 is TGTGCCAGCAGCCAAGATCGCGGGGGAAGCACAGATACGCAGTATTTT. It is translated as CASSQDRGGSTDTQYF.

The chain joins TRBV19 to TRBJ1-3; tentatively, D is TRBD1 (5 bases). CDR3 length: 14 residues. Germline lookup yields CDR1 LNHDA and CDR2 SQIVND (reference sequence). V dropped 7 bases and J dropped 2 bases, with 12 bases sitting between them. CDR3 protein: CASTREGTGNTIYF. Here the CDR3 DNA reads TGTGCCAGTACCAGGGAGGGAACTGGAAACACCATATATTTT.

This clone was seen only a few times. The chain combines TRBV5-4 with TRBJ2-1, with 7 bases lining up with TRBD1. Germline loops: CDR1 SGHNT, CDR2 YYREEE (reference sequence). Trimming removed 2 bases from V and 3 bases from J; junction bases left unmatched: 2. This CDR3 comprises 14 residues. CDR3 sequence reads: CASSFGTDYNEQFF. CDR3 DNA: TGTGCCAGCAGCTTCGGGACAGACTACAATGAGCAGTTCTTC.

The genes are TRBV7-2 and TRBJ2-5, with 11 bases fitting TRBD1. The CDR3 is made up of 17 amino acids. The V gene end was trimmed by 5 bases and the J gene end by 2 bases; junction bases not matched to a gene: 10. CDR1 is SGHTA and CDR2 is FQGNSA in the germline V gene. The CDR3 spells CASSPGQGAGRQETQYF. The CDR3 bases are TGTGCCAGCAGCCCAGGACAGGGGGCGGGGAGGCAAGAGACCCAGTACTTC.

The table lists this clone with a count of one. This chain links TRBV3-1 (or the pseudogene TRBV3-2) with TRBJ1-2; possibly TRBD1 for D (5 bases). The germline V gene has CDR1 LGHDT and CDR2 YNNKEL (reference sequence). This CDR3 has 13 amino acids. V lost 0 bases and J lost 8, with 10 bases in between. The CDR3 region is CASSQDVGGGYTF. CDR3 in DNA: TGTGCCAGCAGCCAAGATGTTGGGGGGGGCTACACCTTC.

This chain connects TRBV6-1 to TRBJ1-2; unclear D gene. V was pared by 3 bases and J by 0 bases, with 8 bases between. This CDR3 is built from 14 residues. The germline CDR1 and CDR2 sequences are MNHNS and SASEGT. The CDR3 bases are TGTGCCAGCAGTGACCTCACAGCTAACTATGGCTACACCTTC. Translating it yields CASSDLTANYGYTF.

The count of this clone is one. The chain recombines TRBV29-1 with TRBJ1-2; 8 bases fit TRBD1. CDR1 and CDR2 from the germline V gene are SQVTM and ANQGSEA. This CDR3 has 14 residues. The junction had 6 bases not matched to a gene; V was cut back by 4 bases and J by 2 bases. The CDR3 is CSVGPRGRNYGYTF. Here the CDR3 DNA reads TGCAGCGTTGGGCCCAGGGGGCGAAACTATGGCTACACCTTC.

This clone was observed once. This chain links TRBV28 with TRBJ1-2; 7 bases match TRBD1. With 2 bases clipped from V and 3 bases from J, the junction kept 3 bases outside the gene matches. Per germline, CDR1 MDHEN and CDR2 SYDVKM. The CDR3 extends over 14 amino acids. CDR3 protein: CASSLIDRDYGYTF. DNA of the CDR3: TGTGCCAGCAGTTTAATCGACAGGGACTATGGCTACACCTTC.

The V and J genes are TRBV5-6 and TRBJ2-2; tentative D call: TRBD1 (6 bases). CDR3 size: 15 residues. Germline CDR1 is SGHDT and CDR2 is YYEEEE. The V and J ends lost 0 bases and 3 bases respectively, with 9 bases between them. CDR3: CASSLAAGDTGELFF. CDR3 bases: TGTGCCAGCAGCTTGGCCGCAGGGGACACCGGGGAGCTGTTTTTT.

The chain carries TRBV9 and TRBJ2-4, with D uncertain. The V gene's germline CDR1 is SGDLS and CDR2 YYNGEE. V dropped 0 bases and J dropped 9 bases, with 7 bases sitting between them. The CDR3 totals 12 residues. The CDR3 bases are TGTGCCAGCAGCGTAGAAGGCGGCATTCAGTACTTC. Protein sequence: CASSVEGGIQYF.

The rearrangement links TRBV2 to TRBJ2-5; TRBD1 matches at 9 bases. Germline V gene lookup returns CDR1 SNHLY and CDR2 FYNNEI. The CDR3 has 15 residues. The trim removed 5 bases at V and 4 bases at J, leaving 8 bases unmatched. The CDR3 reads CASSRDRATGETQYF. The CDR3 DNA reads TGTGCCAGCAGTCGGGACAGGGCGACGGGAGAGACCCAGTACTTC.

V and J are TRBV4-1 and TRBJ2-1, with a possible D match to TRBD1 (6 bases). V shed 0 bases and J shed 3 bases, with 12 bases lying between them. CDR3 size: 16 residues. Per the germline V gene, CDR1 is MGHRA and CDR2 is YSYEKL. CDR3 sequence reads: CASSQDPKGDYNEQFF. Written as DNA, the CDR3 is TGCGCCAGCAGCCAAGATCCCAAGGGGGACTACAATGAGCAGTTCTTC.

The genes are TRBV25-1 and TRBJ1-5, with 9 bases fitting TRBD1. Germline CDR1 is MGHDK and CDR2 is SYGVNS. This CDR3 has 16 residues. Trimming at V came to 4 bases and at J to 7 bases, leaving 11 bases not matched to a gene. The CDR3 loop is CASSGRDRVWKQPQHF. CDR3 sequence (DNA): TGTGCCAGCAGTGGCCGGGACAGGGTGTGGAAGCAGCCCCAGCATTTT.

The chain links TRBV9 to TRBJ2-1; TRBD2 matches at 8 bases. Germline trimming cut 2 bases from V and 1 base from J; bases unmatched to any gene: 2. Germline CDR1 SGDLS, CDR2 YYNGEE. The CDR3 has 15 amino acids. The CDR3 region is CASSVGGGSYNEQFF. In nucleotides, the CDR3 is TGTGCCAGCAGCGTCGGCGGGGGGTCCTACAATGAGCAGTTCTTC.

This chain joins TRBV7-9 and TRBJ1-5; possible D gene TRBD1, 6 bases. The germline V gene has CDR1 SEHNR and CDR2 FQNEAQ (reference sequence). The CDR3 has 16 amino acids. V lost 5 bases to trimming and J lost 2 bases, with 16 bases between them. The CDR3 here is CASSGAQGRGNQPQHF. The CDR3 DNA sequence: TGTGCCAGCAGCGGGGCGCAGGGGAGAGGCAATCAGCCCCAGCATTTT.

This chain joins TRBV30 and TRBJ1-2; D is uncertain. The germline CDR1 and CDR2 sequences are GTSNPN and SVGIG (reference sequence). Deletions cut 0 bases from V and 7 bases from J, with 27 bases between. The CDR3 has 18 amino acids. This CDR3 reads CAWSVSRVTGSVMGGYTF. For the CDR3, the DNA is TGTGCCTGGAGTGTATCGCGAGTCACCGGGTCTGTGATGGGTGGCTACACCTTC. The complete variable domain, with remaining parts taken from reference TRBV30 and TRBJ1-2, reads SQTIHQWPATLVQPVGSPLSLECTVEGTSNPNLYWYRQAAGRGLQLLFYSVGIGQISSEVPQNLSASRPQDRQFILSSKKLLLSDSGFYLCAWSVSRVTGSVMGGYTFGSGTRLTVV.

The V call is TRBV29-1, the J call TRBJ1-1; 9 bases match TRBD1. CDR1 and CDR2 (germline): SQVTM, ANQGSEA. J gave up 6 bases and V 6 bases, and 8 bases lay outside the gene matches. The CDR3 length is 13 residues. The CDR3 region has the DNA TGCAGCGTGGTAACAGGGGGCACGGCTGAAGCTTTCTTT. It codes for CSVVTGGTAEAFF.

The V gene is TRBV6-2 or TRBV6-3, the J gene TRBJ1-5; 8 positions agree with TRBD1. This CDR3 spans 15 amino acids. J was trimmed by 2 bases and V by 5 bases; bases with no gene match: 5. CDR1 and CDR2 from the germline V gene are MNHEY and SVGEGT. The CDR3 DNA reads TGTGCCAGCAGTACGGACAGGGTTGGCAATCAGCCCCAGCATTTT. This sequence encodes CASSTDRVGNQPQHF.

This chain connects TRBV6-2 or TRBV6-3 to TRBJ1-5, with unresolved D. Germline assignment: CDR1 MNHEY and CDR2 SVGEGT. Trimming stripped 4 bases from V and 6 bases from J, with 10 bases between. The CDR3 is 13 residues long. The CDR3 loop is CASSSRDGQPQHF. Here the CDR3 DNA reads TGTGCCAGCAGTTCCCGGGATGGTCAGCCCCAGCATTTT.

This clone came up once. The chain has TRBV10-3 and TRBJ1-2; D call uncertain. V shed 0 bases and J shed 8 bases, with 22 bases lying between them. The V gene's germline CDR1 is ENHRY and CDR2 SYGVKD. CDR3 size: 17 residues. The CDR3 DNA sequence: TGTGCCATCAGTGAGTCTGCAGCAGAGGGCCCGCGAGGGGGCTACACCTTC. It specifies CAISESAAEGPRGGYTF.

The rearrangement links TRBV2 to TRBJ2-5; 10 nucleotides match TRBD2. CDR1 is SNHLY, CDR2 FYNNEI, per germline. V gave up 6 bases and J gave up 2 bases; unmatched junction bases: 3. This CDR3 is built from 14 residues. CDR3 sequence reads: CASRTLAGQETQYF. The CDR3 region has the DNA TGTGCCAGCAGGACACTAGCGGGGCAAGAGACCCAGTACTTC. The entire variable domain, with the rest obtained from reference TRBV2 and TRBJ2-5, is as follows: EPEVTQTPSHQVTQMGQEVILRCVPISNHLYFYWYRQILGQKVEFLVSFYNNEISEKSEIFDDQFSVERPDGSNFTLKIRSTKLEDSAMYFCASRTLAGQETQYFGPGTRLLVL.

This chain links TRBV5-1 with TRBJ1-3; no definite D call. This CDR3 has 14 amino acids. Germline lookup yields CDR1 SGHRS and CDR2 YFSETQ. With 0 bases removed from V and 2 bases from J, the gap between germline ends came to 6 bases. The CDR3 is CASSLASAGNTIYF. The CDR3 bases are TGCGCCAGCAGCTTGGCGTCGGCTGGAAACACCATATATTTT.

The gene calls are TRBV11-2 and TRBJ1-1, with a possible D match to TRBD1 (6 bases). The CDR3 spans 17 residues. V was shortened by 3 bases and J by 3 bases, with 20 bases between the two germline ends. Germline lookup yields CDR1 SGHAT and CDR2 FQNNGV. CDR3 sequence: CASSFKTGIWGYTEAFF. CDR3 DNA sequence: TGTGCCAGCAGCTTCAAAACAGGGATTTGGGGGTACACTGAAGCTTTCTTT.